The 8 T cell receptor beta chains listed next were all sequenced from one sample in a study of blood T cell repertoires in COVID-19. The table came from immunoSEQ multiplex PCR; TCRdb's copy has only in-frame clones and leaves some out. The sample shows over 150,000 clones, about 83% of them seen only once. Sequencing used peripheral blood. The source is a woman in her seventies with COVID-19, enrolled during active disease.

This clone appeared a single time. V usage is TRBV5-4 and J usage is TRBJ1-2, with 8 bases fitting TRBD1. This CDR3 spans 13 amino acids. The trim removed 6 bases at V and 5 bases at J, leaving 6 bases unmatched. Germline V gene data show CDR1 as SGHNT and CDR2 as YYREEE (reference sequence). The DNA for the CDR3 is TGTGCCAGCACCCCGGACAGGGTATATGGCTACACCTTC. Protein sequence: CASTPDRVYGYTF.

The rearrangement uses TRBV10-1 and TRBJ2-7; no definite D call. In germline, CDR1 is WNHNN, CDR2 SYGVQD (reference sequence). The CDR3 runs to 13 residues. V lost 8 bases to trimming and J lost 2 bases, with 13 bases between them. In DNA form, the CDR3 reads TGCGCCAGCTCCAAGACTGGCACCTACGAGCAGTACTTC. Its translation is CASSKTGTYEQYF.

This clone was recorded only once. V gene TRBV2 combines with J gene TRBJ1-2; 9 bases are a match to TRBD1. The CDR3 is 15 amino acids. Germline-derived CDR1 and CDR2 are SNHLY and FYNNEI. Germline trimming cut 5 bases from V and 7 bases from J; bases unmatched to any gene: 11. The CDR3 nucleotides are TGTGCCAGCAGTTATTCCGGGACAGGGCGAGTTGGCTACACCTTC. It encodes CASSYSGTGRVGYTF.

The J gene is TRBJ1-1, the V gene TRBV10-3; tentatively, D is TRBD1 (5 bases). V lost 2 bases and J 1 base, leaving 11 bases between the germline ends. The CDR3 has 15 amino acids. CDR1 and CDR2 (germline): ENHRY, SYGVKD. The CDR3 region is CAISEGGTGNTEAFF. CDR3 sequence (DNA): TGTGCCATCAGTGAGGGAGGGACGGGGAACACTGAAGCTTTCTTT.

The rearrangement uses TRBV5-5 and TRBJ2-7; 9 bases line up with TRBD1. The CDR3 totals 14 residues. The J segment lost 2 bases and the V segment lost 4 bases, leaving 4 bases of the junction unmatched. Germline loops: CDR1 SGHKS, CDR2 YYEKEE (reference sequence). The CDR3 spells CASSPRDRAYEQYF. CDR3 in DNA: TGTGCCAGCAGCCCCAGGGACAGGGCCTACGAGCAGTACTTC.

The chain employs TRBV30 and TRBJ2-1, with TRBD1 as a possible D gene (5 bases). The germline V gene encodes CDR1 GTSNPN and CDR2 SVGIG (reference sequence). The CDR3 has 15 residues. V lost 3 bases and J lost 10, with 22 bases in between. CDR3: CAWRSRVGPLAEQFF. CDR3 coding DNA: TGTGCCTGGAGATCCAGGGTAGGTCCGCTTGCCGAGCAGTTCTTC.

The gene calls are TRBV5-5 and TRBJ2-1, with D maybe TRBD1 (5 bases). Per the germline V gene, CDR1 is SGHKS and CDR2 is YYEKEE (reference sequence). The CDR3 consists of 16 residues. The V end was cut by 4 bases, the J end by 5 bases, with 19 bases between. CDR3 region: CASSARVTISNNEQFF. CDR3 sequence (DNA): TGTGCCAGCAGCGCCAGGGTGACCATCTCGAACAATGAGCAGTTCTTC.

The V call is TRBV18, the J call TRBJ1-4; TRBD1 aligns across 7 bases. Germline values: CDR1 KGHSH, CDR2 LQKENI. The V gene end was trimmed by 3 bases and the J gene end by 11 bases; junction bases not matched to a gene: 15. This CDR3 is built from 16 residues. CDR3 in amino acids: CASSPSSGTPRGKLFF. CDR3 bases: TGTGCCAGCTCACCCAGTTCCGGGACGCCCAGGGGGAAACTGTTTTTT. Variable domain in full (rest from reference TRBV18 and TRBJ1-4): NAGVMQNPRHLVRRRGQEARLRCSPMKGHSHVYWYRQLPEEGLKFMVYLQKENIIDESGMPKERFSAEFPKEGPSILRIQQVVRGDSAAYFCASSPSSGTPRGKLFFGSGTQLSVL.